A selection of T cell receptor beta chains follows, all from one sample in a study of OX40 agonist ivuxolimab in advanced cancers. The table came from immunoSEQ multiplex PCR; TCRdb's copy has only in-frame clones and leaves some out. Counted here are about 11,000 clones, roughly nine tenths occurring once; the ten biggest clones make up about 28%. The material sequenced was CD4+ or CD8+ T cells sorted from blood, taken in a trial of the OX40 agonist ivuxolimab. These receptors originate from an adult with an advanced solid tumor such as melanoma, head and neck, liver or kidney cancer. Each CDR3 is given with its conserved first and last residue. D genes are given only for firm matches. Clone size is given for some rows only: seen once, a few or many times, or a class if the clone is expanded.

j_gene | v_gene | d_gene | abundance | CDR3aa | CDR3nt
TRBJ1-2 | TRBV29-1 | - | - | CSVGSGYNYGYTF | TGCAGCGTTGGCTCAGGGTATAACTATGGCTACACCTTC
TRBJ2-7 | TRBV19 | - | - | CASSLGGEQYF | TGTGCCAGTAGTCTCGGCGGTGAGCAGTACTTC
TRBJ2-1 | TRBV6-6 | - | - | CASSYQKLGNEQFF | TGTGCCAGCAGTTACCAGAAGTTAGGTAATGAGCAGTTCTTC
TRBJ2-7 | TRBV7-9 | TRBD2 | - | CASSLEGGYPYEQYF | TGTGCCAGCAGCTTAGAGGGAGGGTACCCTTACGAGCAGTACTTC
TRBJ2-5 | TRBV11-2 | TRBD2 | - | CASSFLGAGAFQETQYF | TGTGCCAGCAGCTTCCTCGGGGCGGGAGCGTTCCAAGAGACCCAGTACTTC
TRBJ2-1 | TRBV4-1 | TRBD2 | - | CASSQLASGKNEQFF | TGCGCCAGCAGCCAATTGGCTAGCGGGAAAAATGAGCAGTTCTTC
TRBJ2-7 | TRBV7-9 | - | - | CASSSTRTNHEQYF | TGTGCCAGCAGCTCCACCCGTACAAATCACGAGCAGTACTTC
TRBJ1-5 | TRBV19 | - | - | CASSMVESGYQPQHF | TGTGCCAGTAGTATGGTCGAGTCGGGTTATCAGCCCCAGCATTTT
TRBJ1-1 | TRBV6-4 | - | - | CASSEIPNTEAFF | TGTGCCAGCAGTGAGATTCCGAACACTGAAGCTTTCTTT
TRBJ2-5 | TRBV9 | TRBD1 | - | CASNPGGIDGETQYF | TGTGCCAGCAACCCAGGGGGCATAGATGGGGAGACCCAGTACTTC
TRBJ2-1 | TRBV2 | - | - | CASSAVAYNEQFF | TGTGCCAGCAGTGCGGTCGCTTACAATGAGCAGTTCTTC
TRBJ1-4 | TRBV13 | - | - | CASSLGYGLPIF | TGTGCCAGCAGCTTGGGGTACGGACTTCCGATTTTT
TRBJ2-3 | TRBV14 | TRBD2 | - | CASSQFAGGSSTDTQYF | TGTGCCAGCAGCCAATTCGCGGGAGGGTCTAGCACAGATACGCAGTATTTT
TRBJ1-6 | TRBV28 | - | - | CASSRGDTHSPLHF | TGTGCCAGCAGTCGTGGGGACACCCATTCACCCCTCCACTTT
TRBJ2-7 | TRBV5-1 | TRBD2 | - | CASSSGRGGAGTGAREQYF | TGCGCCAGCAGCTCCGGCCGGGGGGGTGCCGGGACGGGGGCCCGCGAGCAGTACTTC
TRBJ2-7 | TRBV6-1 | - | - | CASYLPGPTHEQYF | TGTGCCAGCTACCTGCCGGGCCCGACCCACGAGCAGTACTTC
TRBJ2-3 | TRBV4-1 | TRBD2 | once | CASSHNSGSKFGTQYF | TGCGCCAGCAGCCATAATAGCGGGAGTAAGTTTGGTACGCAGTATTTT
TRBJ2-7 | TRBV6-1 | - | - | CASSEGHMNEQYF | TGTGCCAGCAGTGAAGGGCACATGAACGAGCAGTACTTC
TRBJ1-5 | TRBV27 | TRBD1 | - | CASSPDRGNQPQHF | TGTGCCAGCAGTCCAGACAGGGGCAATCAGCCCCAGCATTTT
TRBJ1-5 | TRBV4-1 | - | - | CASRGGGNQPQHF | TGCGCCAGCAGGGGAGGGGGCAATCAGCCCCAGCATTTT
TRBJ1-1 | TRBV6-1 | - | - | CASSELNTEAFF | TGTGCCAGCAGTGAGCTCAACACTGAAGCTTTCTTT
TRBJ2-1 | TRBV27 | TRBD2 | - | CASSPGLAGSFNYNEQFF | TGTGCCAGCAGCCCGGGACTAGCAGGCTCCTTCAATTACAATGAGCAGTTCTTC
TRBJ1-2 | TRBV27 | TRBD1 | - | CASSFLGQGAQDGYTF | TGTGCCAGCAGTTTCCTCGGCCAGGGGGCGCAGGATGGCTACACCTTC
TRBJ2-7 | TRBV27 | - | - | CASSSWGYEQYF | TGTGCCAGCAGTTCATGGGGCTACGAGCAGTACTTC
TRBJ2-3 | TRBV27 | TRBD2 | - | CASSPTSGGPDTQYF | TGTGCCAGCAGCCCCACTAGCGGGGGCCCAGATACGCAGTATTTT
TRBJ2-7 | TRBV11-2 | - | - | CASSLGTESYEQYF | TGTGCCAGCAGCTTAGGGACAGAATCCTACGAGCAGTACTTC